Below, one TCR beta chain is given with its context. The data originate from a study of control samples from healthy donors and cancer patients. TCRdb's copy holds only in-frame clones and misses some; the assay was immunoSEQ multiplex PCR. Of roughly 180,000 clones listed, 85% to 95% are singletons. This TCR was recovered from a woman aged 18-35 years in good health. Sequencing was done on a sample of blood.

The CDR3 protein is CASSLQGYNEQFF. In DNA form, the CDR3 reads TGTGCCAGCAGTTTACAGGGCTACAATGAGCAGTTCTTC. V and J are TRBV27 and TRBJ2-1; weak D call: TRBD1 (5 bases). CDR3 size: 13 residues. Between the trimmed V and J ends, which lost 2 bases and 3 bases, there was a span of 5 bases. Germline assignment: CDR1 MNHEY and CDR2 SMNVEV (reference sequence).